Listed below are T cell receptor beta chains from one sample, sequenced in a study of response to subunit inactivated influenza vaccine. TCRdb called the RT-PCR reads again in MiXCR, with one record for every CDR3 protein. The data contain roughly 570,000 distinct CDR3 sequences, 11% to 15% of them singletons. The source was PBMCs from blood, collected 12 days after vaccination. All receptors derive from a man aged 50-59 years who received an inactivated influenza vaccine. CDR3s include the opening cysteine and the closing phenylalanine or tryptophan. A D gene is named only where the DNA matches it firmly. Some rows have no size entry. The others give once, few or many, or a class for an expanded clone.

TRBV7-8	NA	few	TRBJ2-2	CASSFPVSNTGELFF	TGTGCCAGCAGCTTCCCTGTGTCGAACACCGGGGAGCTGTTTTTT
TRBV20-1	TRBD2	few	TRBJ2-7	CSARGTSGGQKTYEQYF	TGCAGTGCTAGAGGTACTAGCGGGGGTCAGAAAACCTACGAGCAGTACTTC
TRBV7-9	NA	many	TRBJ1-1	CASSPAREAFF	TGTGCCAGCAGCCCCGCCAGGGAAGCTTTCTTT
TRBV28	NA	NA	TRBJ1-5	CASSFENWRNQPQHF	TGTGCCAGCAGTTTTGAGAACTGGCGCAATCAGCCCCAGCATTTT
TRBV12-3/TRBV12-4	NA	few	TRBJ1-1	CASRDPPGAGMNTEAFF	TGTGCCAGCAGAGACCCTCCAGGGGCCGGTATGAACACTGAAGCTTTCTTT
TRBV5-4	NA	NA	TRBJ2-2	CASSLPAGELFF	TGTGCCAGCAGCTTGCCCGCGGGGGAGCTGTTTTTT
TRBV6-5	TRBD2	NA	TRBJ2-1	CAISYGLAGATNSYNEQFF	TGTGCCATCAGTTACGGACTAGCGGGGGCCACTAACTCCTACAATGAGCAGTTCTTC
TRBV7-9	NA	many	TRBJ1-4	CASSLGGEKLFF	TGTGCCAGCAGCTTAGGAGGGGAAAAACTGTTTTTT
TRBV7-2	NA	few	TRBJ2-7	CASSLGWQVTYEQYF	TGTGCCAGCAGCTTAGGATGGCAGGTAACCTACGAGCAGTACTTC
TRBV5-1	TRBD1	NA	TRBJ2-7	CASSPGTGEDNEQYF	TGCGCCAGCAGCCCGGGGACAGGGGAAGACAACGAGCAGTACTTC
TRBV4-3	NA	few	TRBJ2-3	CASSQEAVRGDFADTQYF	TGCGCCAGCAGCCAAGAAGCCGTTAGGGGGGACTTCGCAGATACGCAGTATTTT
TRBV20-1	NA	many	TRBJ2-7	CSAREWRQTYEQYF	TGCAGTGCTAGAGAATGGAGACAGACCTACGAGCAGTACTTC
TRBV7-8	NA	NA	TRBJ1-1	CASSEGRTEAFF	TGTGCCAGCAGCGAAGGGAGAACTGAAGCTTTCTTT
TRBV6-1	TRBD1	NA	TRBJ2-7	CTSSENRGYEQYF	TGTACCAGCAGTGAAAACAGGGGCTACGAGCAGTACTTC
TRBV20-1	NA	few	TRBJ2-1	CSARGAGRLSSYNEQFF	TGCAGTGCTAGAGGGGCAGGTCGCTTATCCTCCTACAATGAGCAGTTCTTC
TRBV7-9	TRBD2	few	TRBJ2-7	CASSSQGLAQYF	TGTGCCAGCAGCTCCCAGGGACTAGCGCAGTACTTC
TRBV7-2	TRBD1	once	TRBJ1-1	CASSSTGQLNTEAFF	TGTGCCAGCAGCTCGACGGGACAGCTGAACACTGAAGCTTTCTTT
TRBV5-1	NA	NA	TRBJ2-7	CASSLAVSFSYEQYF	TGCGCCAGCAGCTTGGCGGTCTCCTTCTCCTACGAGCAGTACTTC
TRBV4-2	TRBD1	NA	TRBJ2-3	CASSQDRQGAGTDTQYF	TGTGCCAGCAGCCAAGATCGCCAGGGGGCTGGAACAGATACGCAGTATTTT
TRBV7-6	NA	NA	TRBJ2-3	CASSLLARPTDTQYF	TGTGCCAGCAGCTTATTGGCCAGGCCCACAGATACGCAGTATTTT
TRBV2	NA	NA	TRBJ2-3	CASIVEGRTDTQYF	TGTGCCAGCATCGTGGAGGGGCGCACAGATACGCAGTATTTT
TRBV2	NA	few	TRBJ2-7	CASSPEGGAYEQYF	TGTGCCAGCTCCCCCGAGGGAGGAGCCTACGAGCAGTACTTC
TRBV20-1	NA	NA	TRBJ2-3	CSAYRDWPDTQYF	TGCAGTGCTTACCGGGACTGGCCAGATACGCAGTATTTT